Below, 17 T cell receptor beta chains from the same sample are listed, as sequenced in a study of blood T cells in healthy people across ages. Primed by a sample-barcoded 5' primer and a J-beta primer mix, a second PCR proceeded for roughly 7 to 12 cycles. TCRdb passed the 5' RACE reads through MiXCR, listing each CDR3 protein once. This sample has roughly 900,000 distinct CDR3 sequences, with 40% to 60% found just once. Sequencing was carried out using blood. The receptors were gathered from a young man in good health.

This clonotype was picked up a small number of times. V usage is TRBV27 and J usage is TRBJ2-4; possibly TRBD1 for D (5 bases). Germline V gives CDR1 MNHEY, CDR2 SMNVEV (reference sequence). This CDR3 has 13 amino acids. The V end lost 3 bases, the J end lost 6 bases, and 9 bases lay between the germline ends. In nucleotides, the CDR3 is TGTGCCAGCAGTTTTTTCCAGGGAAACATTCAGTACTTC. Its translation is CASSFFQGNIQYF.

This chain uses TRBV11-2 with TRBJ1-2; possibly TRBD1 for D (5 bases). The germline V and J ends were trimmed by 3 bases and 2 bases, with 16 bases remaining between them. Germline assignment: CDR1 SGHAT and CDR2 FQNNGV. CDR3 length equals 16 residues. The CDR3 sequence: CASSLNVGRANYGYTF. The CDR3 DNA reads as TGTGCCAGCAGCTTGAACGTGGGCAGGGCCAACTATGGCTACACCTTC.

This clonotype was found many times. This chain uses TRBV9 with TRBJ2-5; a weak D match, TRBD1 (5 bases). CDR3 length: 17 residues. Germline lookup yields CDR1 SGDLS and CDR2 YYNGEE. V dropped 4 bases and J dropped 4 bases, with 23 bases sitting between them. CDR3 nucleotides: TGTGCCAGCAGCTTCTACATCCAGGGTCCTAGTAGAGAGACCCAGTACTTC. Protein sequence: CASSFYIQGPSRETQYF.

A single count supports this clonotype. The chain combines TRBV6-2 or TRBV6-3 with TRBJ2-6; possible D gene TRBD1, 6 bases. This CDR3 has 16 amino acids. Deletions cut 0 bases from V and 2 bases from J, with 8 bases between. Germline CDR1 and CDR2: MNHEY and SVGEGT. The CDR3 DNA is TGTGCCAGCAGTTACTCAGGGGGTACTGGGGCCAACGTCCTGACTTTC. Protein sequence: CASSYSGGTGANVLTF.

This clonotype turned up a few times. The chain has TRBV21-1 and TRBJ2-1; TRBD1 reflects the table's D call only, with no check against the DNA. TRBV21-1 corresponds to a pseudogene. The CDR3 has 18 residues. CDR3 protein: CASSKALLGGLVYNEQFF. In nucleotides, the CDR3 is TGTGCCAGCAGCAAAGCGCTATTGGGGGGGCTAGTTTACAATGAGCAGTTCTTC.

The V gene is TRBV6-5, the J gene TRBJ2-1; the D gene is possibly TRBD2 (5 bases). Between the trimmed V and J ends, which lost 0 bases and 8 bases, there was a span of 11 bases. Germline V gene lookup returns CDR1 MNHEY and CDR2 SVGAGI. The CDR3 is made up of 14 amino acids. The CDR3 coding sequence is TGTGCCAGCAGTTACTCGAGGGTAGGTCATGAGCAGTTCTTC. This gives the protein CASSYSRVGHEQFF.

The chain uses TRBV4-2 and TRBJ2-3; D is unresolved. With 0 bases removed from V and 1 base from J, the gap between germline ends came to 14 bases. Germline V gene data show CDR1 as LGHNA and CDR2 as YNFKEQ. The CDR3 runs to 17 residues. In nucleotides, the CDR3 is TGTGCCAGCAGCCAAGATGGATGGGGTCACGGCACAGATACGCAGTATTTT. Protein sequence: CASSQDGWGHGTDTQYF.

The rearrangement joins TRBV6-1 to TRBJ1-1; TRBD1 is a possible D gene (6 bases). The CDR3 length is 14 residues. The germline V gene encodes CDR1 MNHNS and CDR2 SASEGT. The V end lost 8 bases, the J end lost 4 bases, and 17 bases lay between the germline ends. CDR3 in DNA: TGTGCCAGCCATCGAGTCAGGGGAGGCACTGAAGCTTTCTTT. It codes for CASHRVRGGTEAFF.

This chain joins TRBV6-1 and TRBJ2-3, with D perhaps matching TRBD1 or TRBD2 (6 bases each). In germline, CDR1 is MNHNS, CDR2 SASEGT. CDR3 size: 17 residues. Trimming removed 6 bases from V and 0 bases from J, with 19 bases in between. CDR3 loop: CASSSGWGAPSTDTQYF. As DNA, the CDR3 is TGTGCCAGCAGCTCGGGGTGGGGGGCGCCGAGCACAGATACGCAGTATTTT.

This clonotype was observed a few times. The chain couples TRBV11-2 to TRBJ1-5; TRBD1 matches at 8 bases. Germline V gene data show CDR1 as SGHAT and CDR2 as FQNNGV. V gave up 5 bases and J gave up 0 bases; unmatched junction bases: 12. The length of the CDR3 is 18 residues. In nucleotides, the CDR3 is TGTGCCAGCAGCCGTTATGCCGGACAGGGTTTTAGCAATCAGCCCCAGCATTTT. Translation: CASSRYAGQGFSNQPQHF.

This clonotype was observed a handful of times. The chain combines TRBV5-1 with TRBJ2-1, with D hard to call. The CDR3 length is 14 residues. Germline CDR1 reads SGHRS; CDR2 reads YFSETQ. The V gene lost 0 bases and the J gene lost 6 bases, with 10 bases spanning the gap. The CDR3 region has the DNA TGCGCCAGCAGCTTGGCTGGGGTGGTCAATGAGCAGTTCTTC. As protein: CASSLAGVVNEQFF.

This clonotype occurred once. The V gene is TRBV30, the J gene TRBJ2-3; D is uncertain. This CDR3 contains 13 residues. Germline V gene data show CDR1 as GTSNPN and CDR2 as SVGIG (reference sequence). V shed 1 base and J shed 5 bases, with 10 bases lying between them. CDR3 nucleotides: TGTGCCTGGAGTGAAGGGTATGGAGATACGCAGTATTTT. This codes for CAWSEGYGDTQYF.

V gene TRBV4-1 combines with J gene TRBJ2-6; 9 bases fit TRBD2. Germline CDR1 and CDR2: MGHRA and YSYEKL. V lost 0 bases to trimming and J lost 3 bases; unmatched junction nucleotides: 12. The length of the CDR3 is 20 residues. The CDR3 protein is CASSQDWIAGATSGANVLTF. The CDR3 DNA reads as TGCGCCAGCAGCCAAGATTGGATAGCGGGGGCTACAAGTGGGGCCAACGTCCTGACTTTC.

The V and J genes are TRBV20-1 and TRBJ1-2; D is perhaps TRBD1 (6 bases). The CDR3 runs to 17 residues. CDR1 and CDR2 (germline): DFQATT, SNEGSKA (reference sequence). Trimming removed 0 bases at V and 6 bases at J, with 23 bases between. CDR3 sequence reads: CSARDRGGQRYTNGYTF. Here the CDR3 DNA reads TGCAGTGCTAGAGATAGGGGGGGCCAACGGTATACCAATGGCTACACCTTC.

The gene calls are TRBV5-1 and TRBJ2-1, with 7 positions matching TRBD1. CDR1 and CDR2 (germline): SGHRS, YFSETQ. The CDR3 has 17 amino acids. Trimming at V came to 4 bases and at J to 0 bases, leaving 10 bases not matched to a gene. CDR3 region: CASSQVGQADSYNEQFF. The CDR3 DNA sequence: TGCGCCAGCAGCCAAGTTGGACAGGCCGACTCCTACAATGAGCAGTTCTTC.

In this sample, this clonotype turned up once. The genes are TRBV2 and TRBJ2-3; TRBD2 aligns across 10 bases. The CDR3 sequence is 16 residues long. Per the germline V gene, CDR1 is SNHLY and CDR2 is FYNNEI. V was clipped by 6 bases and J by 4 bases; unmatched bases: 10. The CDR3 protein is CASSFQRGGMADTQYF. The CDR3 DNA is TGTGCCAGCAGCTTCCAGCGGGGGGGCATGGCAGATACGCAGTATTTT.

The chain recombines TRBV29-1 with TRBJ2-3; TRBD1 or TRBD2 may be the D gene (5 bases each). Germline V lookup: CDR1 SQVTM, CDR2 ANQGSEA. The CDR3 length is 15 residues. V lost 1 base and J lost 5, with 16 bases in between. CDR3 sequence reads: CSVEVGEGRGDTQYF. CDR3 in DNA: TGCAGCGTTGAAGTGGGGGAAGGGCGTGGAGATACGCAGTATTTT.